This T cell receptor (beta chain) comes out of a study of blood T cell repertoires in COVID-19. Across the study: From the United States, Italy and Spain came samples of acute and convalescent COVID-19. Sources were T cells, B-cell-depleted T cells, or PBMCs; the material itself was cDNA or gDNA.

The method was immunoSEQ multiplex PCR; TCRdb's version includes in-frame clones alone and lacks a portion of them. The sample has fewer than 600,000 clones, around 87% seen once; the top ten hold about 2%. The study drew participants aged 18 to 89 years from roughly 25 US areas. Per germline, CDR1 LNHDA and CDR2 SQIVND (reference sequence). Losses at the gene ends were 7 bases for V and 0 bases for J; bases not matched to a gene: 11. CDR3 length equals 17 residues. The receptor comes from a woman aged 40-49 years who had recovered from COVID-19. The sequenced sample consisted of PBMCs or T cells enriched from blood (not recorded which). V is TRBV19 and J is TRBJ2-4; 8 bases match TRBD1. The CDR3 nucleotides read TGTGCCAGTACAGAGACAGGGGTTCCACTAGCCAAAAACATTCAGTACTTC. Its protein product is CASTETGVPLAKNIQYF.